The clone carrying this T cell receptor beta chain turned up a few times. Relative to the germline gene, one junction end is altered; a read error may explain this. This entry comes from a study of blood T cell repertoires in COVID-19. Using immunoSEQ multiplex PCR, the repertoire was profiled, and TCRdb retains in-frame clones only, with some absent. This table holds 300,000 to 350,000 clones, around 86% found once. The germline V gene encodes CDR1 SGHTA and CDR2 FQGTGA. This CDR3 contains 15 residues. The chain has TRBV7-3 and TRBJ2-7; 9 positions match TRBD1. The source material was peripheral blood. This clonotype was sampled from a woman aged 50 to 60 with COVID-19, enrolled during active disease. Here the CDR3 DNA reads TGTGCCAGCAGCATAACAGGGGGCATCTCCTACGAGCAGTACTTC. Amino acids: CASSITGGISYEQYF.